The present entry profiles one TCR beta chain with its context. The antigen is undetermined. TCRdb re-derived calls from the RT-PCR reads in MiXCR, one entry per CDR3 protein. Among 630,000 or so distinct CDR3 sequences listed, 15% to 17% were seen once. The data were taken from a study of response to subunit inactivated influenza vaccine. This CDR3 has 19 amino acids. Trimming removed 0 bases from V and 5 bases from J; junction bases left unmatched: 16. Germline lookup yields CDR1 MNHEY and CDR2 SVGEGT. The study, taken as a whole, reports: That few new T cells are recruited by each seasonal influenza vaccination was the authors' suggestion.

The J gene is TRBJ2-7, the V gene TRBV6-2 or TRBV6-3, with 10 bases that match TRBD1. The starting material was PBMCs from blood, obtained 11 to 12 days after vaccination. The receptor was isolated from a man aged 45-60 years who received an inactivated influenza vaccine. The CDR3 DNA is TGTGCCAGCAGTTACTCCCCGTCGCTTACCCTAGGACAGGGGGACGAGCAGTACTTC. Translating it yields CASSYSPSLTLGQGDEQYF.